This T cell receptor (beta chain) was recovered during a study of blood T cell repertoires in COVID-19. Generated by immunoSEQ multiplex PCR, the TCRdb table keeps only in-frame clones and is missing some. The repertoire has roughly 59,000 clones, 70% to 80% of them found once; the top ten carry about 12%. CDR3 size: 13 residues. Between the trimmed V and J ends, which lost 0 bases and 6 bases, there was a span of 8 bases. Per the germline V gene, CDR1 is SGHNT and CDR2 is YENEEA. This TCR derives from an elderly man with acute or convalescent COVID-19. The chain has TRBV11-3 and TRBJ1-2, with D hard to call. Material for sequencing was peripheral blood. CDR3 region: CASSLDFSNGYTF. Written as DNA, the CDR3 is TGTGCCAGCAGCTTAGATTTTTCCAATGGCTACACCTTC.